The 27 T cell receptor beta chains below all came from one sample that was sequenced in a study of cytotoxic CD8 clonotypes in ibrutinib-treated CLL. Using immunoSEQ multiplex PCR, the repertoire was profiled, and TCRdb retains in-frame clones only, with some absent. The data show fewer than 200,000 clones, approximately 84% seen once. The material was PBMCs, obtained after 24 months of ibrutinib treatment. The receptors shown here come from a human donor with chronic lymphocytic leukemia.

This clone has a handful of counts. The rearrangement joins TRBV7-9 to TRBJ1-2; weak D call: TRBD1 (5 bases). The CDR3 consists of 14 residues. The V end was cut by 1 base, the J end by 2 bases, with 8 bases between. From germline, CDR1 is SEHNR and CDR2 FQNEAQ (reference sequence). The CDR3, as DNA: TGTGCCAGCAGCTTAGGTCAGGGAAACTATGGCTACACCTTC. Protein: CASSLGQGNYGYTF.

The chain recombines TRBV30 with TRBJ1-2, with unresolved D. Trimming took off 4 bases at V and 3 bases at J, with 12 bases between the two ends. The CDR3 runs 13 residues. Per germline, CDR1 GTSNPN and CDR2 SVGIG (reference sequence). The CDR3 bases are TGTGCCTGGAACGTACAGAGTTACTATGGCTACACCTTC. This gives the protein CAWNVQSYYGYTF.

This clone was counted a single time. The chain recombines TRBV18 with TRBJ1-5, with 9 bases that match TRBD1. The CDR3 runs to 15 residues. J was trimmed by 5 bases and V by 5 bases; bases with no gene match: 7. The germline gives CDR1 KGHSH, CDR2 LQKENI. The DNA of the CDR3 is TGTGCCAGCTCATTTGACAGGGGGGGAGATCAGCCCCAGCATTTT. Encoded protein: CASSFDRGGDQPQHF. Complete variable domain (other parts from reference TRBV18 and TRBJ1-5): NAGVMQNPRHLVRRRGQEARLRCSPMKGHSHVYWYRQLPEEGLKFMVYLQKENIIDESGMPKERFSAEFPKEGPSILRIQQVVRGDSAAYFCASSFDRGGDQPQHFGDGTRLSIL.

The V call is TRBV2, the J call TRBJ1-3; TRBD1 matches at 8 bases. This CDR3 spans 17 amino acids. Trimming took 6 bases from V and 0 from J; bases not matched to a gene: 10. CDR1 is SNHLY, CDR2 FYNNEI, per germline. The CDR3 sequence: CASRVDRAASSGNTIYF. In DNA form, the CDR3 reads TGTGCCAGCAGGGTGGACAGGGCCGCTTCCTCTGGAAACACCATATATTTT. The full variable domain, completed using reference TRBV2 and TRBJ1-3, is EPEVTQTPSHQVTQMGQEVILRCVPISNHLYFYWYRQILGQKVEFLVSFYNNEISEKSEIFDDQFSVERPDGSNFTLKIRSTKLEDSAMYFCASRVDRAASSGNTIYFGEGSWLTVV.

This clone was seen ten or more times. V usage is TRBV6-5 and J usage is TRBJ1-2, with unresolved D. This CDR3 region has 15 residues. V gave up 4 bases and J gave up 6 bases, with 18 bases separating them. The germline V gene encodes CDR1 MNHEY and CDR2 SVGAGI. CDR3 amino acids: CASSFTREPANGYTF. CDR3 sequence (DNA): TGTGCCAGCAGTTTTACTCGGGAACCAGCTAATGGCTACACCTTC.

This clone showed up just a few times. The rearrangement links TRBV11-3 to TRBJ1-1, with unresolved D. V lost 5 bases and J lost 5, with 12 bases in between. The length of the CDR3 is 13 residues. From germline, CDR1 is SGHNT and CDR2 YENEEA. CDR3 residues: CASSVISTTEAFF. The CDR3 region has the DNA TGTGCCAGCAGCGTTATTAGTACGACTGAAGCTTTCTTT. Based on the CDR3 plus reference TRBV11-3 and TRBJ1-1, the full variable domain is EAGVVQSPRYKIIEKKQPVAFWCNPISGHNTLYWYLQNLGQGPELLIRYENEEAVDDSQLPKDRFSAERLKGVDSTLKIQPAELGDSAVYLCASSVISTTEAFFGQGTRLTVV.

The chain is built from TRBV18 and TRBJ2-3; TRBD2 matches 10 bases. Trimming cost V 3 bases and J 7 bases; bases outside gene matches: 7. This CDR3 region has 15 residues. CDR1 and CDR2 from the germline V gene are KGHSH and LQKENI. In nucleotides, the CDR3 is TGTGCCAGCTCACCCAGCGGGGGGGCATGGTATACGCAGTATTTT. It encodes CASSPSGGAWYTQYF.

The chain links TRBV28 to TRBJ1-1, with a tentative D call TRBD1 (6 bases). The CDR3 covers 14 residues. Trimming shortened V by 7 bases and J by 2 bases, and 14 bases separated the two germline ends. CDR1 and CDR2 from the germline V gene are MDHEN and SYDVKM. The CDR3 region has the DNA TGTGCCAGCAACCAGGGGCTTCGTAACACTGAAGCTTTCTTT. Protein sequence: CASNQGLRNTEAFF.

The CDR3 DNA reads TGTGCCAGCAGCTCACAACCCTACGAGCAGTACTTC. The encoded protein is CASSSQPYEQYF. J is TRBJ2-7 and V is TRBV7-2; D remains unclear. CDR3 length equals 12 residues. The V and J ends lost 4 bases and 2 bases respectively, with 6 bases between them. Looked up from germline, CDR1 is SGHTA and CDR2 is FQGNSA.

The chain couples TRBV2 to TRBJ2-7; the match to TRBD2 covers 7 bases. The CDR3 has 14 amino acids. V was pared by 7 bases and J by 3 bases, with 9 bases of the junction left unmatched. Germline CDR1 and CDR2: SNHLY and FYNNEI. The CDR3 sequence is CASTGRESYYEQYF. The CDR3, as DNA: TGTGCCAGCACGGGGCGGGAGAGCTACTACGAGCAGTACTTC. Combining the CDR3 with reference TRBV2 and TRBJ2-7 gives the whole variable domain EPEVTQTPSHQVTQMGQEVILRCVPISNHLYFYWYRQILGQKVEFLVSFYNNEISEKSEIFDDQFSVERPDGSNFTLKIRSTKLEDSAMYFCASTGRESYYEQYFGPGTRLTVT.

The V call is TRBV11-3, the J call TRBJ2-3; TRBD2 matches at 7 bases. Germline-derived CDR1 and CDR2 are SGHNT and YENEEA. The CDR3 length is 16 residues. The junction had 13 bases not matched to a gene; V was cut back by 5 bases and J by 5 bases. The CDR3, as DNA: TGTGCCAGCAGCCCCCGACTAGCCTGGGTAAAAGATACGCAGTATTTT. It codes for CASSPRLAWVKDTQYF.

The chain employs TRBV30 and TRBJ1-1; 10 nucleotides line up with TRBD1. The junction had 8 bases not matched to a gene; V was cut back by 2 bases and J by 5 bases. This CDR3 region has 15 residues. Looked up from germline, CDR1 is GTSNPN and CDR2 is SVGIG (reference sequence). The CDR3 is CAWSTTTGGLTEAFF. In nucleotides, the CDR3 is TGTGCCTGGAGTACGACGACAGGGGGCCTAACTGAAGCTTTCTTT.

The V and J genes are TRBV28 and TRBJ1-1; TRBD1 matches 8 bases. Germline V gene data show CDR1 as MDHEN and CDR2 as SYDVKM. The CDR3 contains 14 residues. V gave up 5 bases and J gave up 5 bases; unmatched junction bases: 7. The CDR3 here is CASSTTGVGTEAFF. The DNA for the CDR3 is TGTGCCAGCAGTACGACAGGGGTTGGTACTGAAGCTTTCTTT. Using reference TRBV28 and TRBJ1-1 for the parts outside the CDR3, the full variable domain is DVKVTQSSRYLVKRTGEKVFLECVQDMDHENMFWYRQDPGLGLRLIYFSYDVKMKEKGDIPEGYSVSREKKERFSLILESASTNQTSMYLCASSTTGVGTEAFFGQGTRLTVV.

This clone was seen a single time. This sequence joins TRBV4-1 and TRBJ1-1; D is unclear. Germline V gene sequence: CDR1 MGHRA, CDR2 YSYEKL. Trimming cost V 1 base and J 5 bases, with 14 bases left between them. There are 15 residues in the CDR3. The CDR3 reads CASSQVVELRTEAFF. CDR3 in DNA: TGCGCCAGCAGCCAAGTTGTGGAATTGCGGACTGAAGCTTTCTTT.

The rearrangement joins TRBV11-2 to TRBJ2-2; D is undetermined. The CDR3 is 15 amino acids. With 0 bases removed from V and 6 bases from J, the gap between germline ends came to 11 bases. Germline lookup yields CDR1 SGHAT and CDR2 FQNNGV. The CDR3 DNA reads TGTGCCAGCAGCTTAGATATGGGAAGGGCCGGGGAGCTGTTTTTT. The encoded protein is CASSLDMGRAGELFF. Variable domain in full (rest from reference TRBV11-2 and TRBJ2-2): EAGVAQSPRYKIIEKRQSVAFWCNPISGHATLYWYQQILGQGPKLLIQFQNNGVVDDSQLPKDRFSAERLKGVDSTLKIQPAKLEDSAVYLCASSLDMGRAGELFFGEGSRLTVL.

The rearrangement links TRBV6-1 to TRBJ2-2; D not certain. Germline loops: CDR1 MNHNS, CDR2 SASEGT. Between the trimmed V and J ends, which lost 5 bases and 5 bases, there was a span of 6 bases. This CDR3 spans 12 amino acids. The CDR3 sequence: CASSKTTGELFF. CDR3 bases: TGTGCCAGCAGTAAAACAACCGGGGAGCTGTTTTTT.

This chain links TRBV6-6 with TRBJ1-5; perhaps TRBD1 as D (5 bases). Germline-derived CDR1 and CDR2 are MNHNY and SVGAGI (reference sequence). The CDR3 is 14 residues long. The V end lost 6 bases, the J end lost 4 bases, and 13 bases lay between the germline ends. CDR3 protein: CASRSGTVNQPQHF. The CDR3 coding sequence is TGTGCCAGCAGATCCGGGACGGTGAATCAGCCCCAGCATTTT.

The rearrangement uses TRBV5-1 and TRBJ1-5; D is perhaps TRBD1 (6 bases). The CDR3 has 15 residues. Germline V lookup: CDR1 SGHRS, CDR2 YFSETQ. The germline V and J ends were trimmed by 1 base and 7 bases, with 15 bases remaining between them. CDR3 amino acids: CASSLSGEYSQPQHF. CDR3 nucleotide sequence: TGCGCCAGCAGCTTGTCAGGGGAATATTCACAGCCCCAGCATTTT. The complete variable domain, with remaining parts taken from reference TRBV5-1 and TRBJ1-5, reads KAGVTQTPRYLIKTRGQQVTLSCSPISGHRSVSWYQQTPGQGLQFLFEYFSETQRNKGNFPGRFSGRQFSNSRSEMNVSTLELGDSALYLCASSLSGEYSQPQHFGDGTRLSIL.

The rearrangement joins TRBV19 to TRBJ2-7, with a tentative D call TRBD2 (6 bases). Germline-derived CDR1 and CDR2 are LNHDA and SQIVND (reference sequence). Deletions cut 3 bases from V and 0 bases from J, with 12 bases between. The CDR3 is made up of 15 amino acids. DNA for the CDR3: TGTGCCAGTAGTATTGGGAGGACTATCTCCTACGAGCAGTACTTC. This translates into CASSIGRTISYEQYF.

This clone was seen more than once but under ten times. The chain combines TRBV9 with TRBJ2-1; 8 bases line up with TRBD1. CDR1 is SGDLS and CDR2 is YYNGEE in the germline V gene. The CDR3 runs to 18 residues. The V and J ends lost 0 bases and 10 bases, in that order; junction bases with no gene match: 18. The CDR3 region has the DNA TGTGCCAGCAGCGTAGAAGGTCCGGGGACAGGTCGGCCTCCGGAGCAGTTCTTC. As protein: CASSVEGPGTGRPPEQFF.

The chain couples TRBV18 to TRBJ1-6; 12 bases align to TRBD1. With 5 bases clipped from V and 7 bases from J, the junction kept 3 bases outside the gene matches. There are 15 residues in the CDR3. From germline, CDR1 is KGHSH and CDR2 LQKENI. CDR3 sequence reads: CASSFGTGGNSPLHF. The CDR3 DNA reads as TGTGCCAGCTCATTCGGGACAGGGGGCAATTCACCCCTCCACTTT.

The chain employs TRBV9 and TRBJ2-6; 7 positions match TRBD2. V was clipped by 3 bases and J by 8 bases; unmatched bases: 5. CDR3 length: 14 residues. In germline, CDR1 is SGDLS, CDR2 YYNGEE. CDR3: CASSAGGGTNVLTF. The CDR3 nucleotides are TGTGCCAGCAGCGCGGGAGGAGGGACCAACGTCCTGACTTTC.

J is TRBJ2-7 and V is TRBV28, with TRBD2 identical over 7 bases. V trimming: 6 bases; J trimming: 4 bases; junction bases outside the gene matches: 9. CDR3 length: 14 residues. CDR1 and CDR2 (germline): MDHEN, SYDVKM. The CDR3 sequence is CASSQSRGSYEQYF. Written as DNA, the CDR3 is TGTGCCAGCAGCCAGTCTCGCGGGAGTTACGAGCAGTACTTC.

This clone was found once. V is TRBV5-1 and J is TRBJ1-1; D is undetermined. CDR1 is SGHRS and CDR2 is YFSETQ in the germline V gene. The CDR3 length is 16 residues. V lost 0 bases and J 5 bases, leaving 17 bases between the germline ends. The CDR3 protein is CASSLDIIRRQTEAFF. Here the CDR3 DNA reads TGCGCCAGCAGCTTGGACATTATACGGCGACAAACTGAAGCTTTCTTT.

The genes are TRBV10-1 and TRBJ2-7; D possibly uses TRBD1 or TRBD2 (6 bases each). Per germline, CDR1 WNHNN and CDR2 SYGVQD (reference sequence). CDR3 length: 15 residues. Trimming removed 0 bases at V and 2 bases at J, with 11 bases between. CDR3 residues: CASSESTGATYEQYF. CDR3 nucleotide sequence: TGCGCCAGCAGTGAGTCGACGGGGGCGACCTACGAGCAGTACTTC.

The V gene is TRBV2, the J gene TRBJ1-2; D ambiguous. The germline CDR1 and CDR2 sequences are SNHLY and FYNNEI. The germline V and J ends were trimmed by 4 bases and 8 bases, with 17 bases remaining between them. The CDR3 totals 14 residues. The CDR3 protein is CASSGDPGPGGYTF. The CDR3 nucleotides are TGTGCCAGCAGTGGGGATCCGGGCCCAGGCGGCTACACCTTC.

The chain links TRBV19 to TRBJ2-7; tentative D call: TRBD1 (6 bases). Germline CDR1 LNHDA, CDR2 SQIVND (reference sequence). The CDR3 totals 13 residues. V was cut by 6 bases and J by 5 bases, with 14 bases left in between. CDR3 coding DNA: TGTGCCAGTAGAAACCAGGGGCGCAACGAGCAGTACTTC. Translation gives CASRNQGRNEQYF.